Following are 20 T cell receptor beta chains from one sample sequenced in a study of blood T cell repertoires in COVID-19. Repertoires were generated with immunoSEQ multiplex PCR, while TCRdb's copy carries only in-frame clones and drops some. The repertoire includes approximately 250,000 clones, less than 90% of them detected once, and roughly 4.6% sits in the top ten. What was sequenced was peripheral blood. These receptors were taken from a man aged 60 to 69 who had recovered from COVID-19.

V usage is TRBV6-1 and J usage is TRBJ2-2; 10 nucleotides match TRBD2. This CDR3 comprises 14 residues. V shed 6 bases and J 8 bases; nucleotides not matched to a gene: 6. The germline gives CDR1 MNHNS, CDR2 SASEGT. CDR3 DNA sequence: TGTGCCAGCAGCCGGACTAGCGGTTGGGGGGAGCTGTTTTTT. Translating it yields CASSRTSGWGELFF.

The rearrangement joins TRBV7-3 to TRBJ1-1; TRBD1 is a possible D gene (6 bases). V lost 3 bases and J lost 0, with 8 bases in between. CDR3 length equals 14 residues. Germline CDR1 is SGHTA and CDR2 is FQGTGA. The CDR3: CASSLTGLNTEAFF. CDR3 DNA sequence: TGTGCCAGCAGCTTGACAGGACTGAACACTGAAGCTTTCTTT. Full variable domain (missing parts from reference TRBV7-3 and TRBJ1-1): GAGVSQTPSNKVTEKGKYVELRCDPISGHTALYWYRQSLGQGPEFLIYFQGTGAADDSGLPNDRFFAVRPEGSVSTLKIQRTERGDSAVYLCASSLTGLNTEAFFGQGTRLTVV.

The V call is TRBV18, the J call TRBJ2-5, with D tentatively TRBD1 (6 bases). Germline loops: CDR1 KGHSH, CDR2 LQKENI. V was trimmed by 6 bases and J by 3 bases, leaving 11 bases between them. This CDR3 contains 13 residues. The CDR3 DNA sequence: TGTGCCAGCTCTCTCGGACAGAAAGAGACCCAGTACTTC. Its protein product is CASSLGQKETQYF.

The gene calls are TRBV19 and TRBJ1-2; 12 bases align to TRBD1. The V gene's germline CDR1 is LNHDA and CDR2 SQIVND (reference sequence). V dropped 7 bases and J dropped 3; count of bases not matched to a gene: 15. This CDR3 is 18 amino acids long. The CDR3 here is CASKRGDRGRPQDYGYTF. CDR3 DNA: TGTGCCAGTAAACGCGGGGACAGGGGGCGCCCACAGGACTATGGCTACACCTTC.

The rearrangement uses TRBV19 and TRBJ1-1, with 10 nucleotides matching TRBD1. Germline V gene sequence: CDR1 LNHDA, CDR2 SQIVND (reference sequence). CDR3 size: 18 residues. The V segment lost 7 bases and the J segment 1 base; nucleotides outside the gene matches: 15. CDR3: CASIHLGLGQGKNTEAFF. CDR3 nucleotide sequence: TGTGCCAGTATCCATCTCGGTCTGGGACAGGGGAAGAACACTGAAGCTTTCTTT.

This chain links TRBV28 with TRBJ1-6; D may be TRBD1 (5 bases). V was clipped by 8 bases and J by 12 bases, with 14 bases between them. The CDR3 is made up of 12 amino acids. Germline V gives CDR1 MDHEN, CDR2 SYDVKM. CDR3 sequence (DNA): TGTGCCAGCGCCCTGGGGGGATTACCCCTCCACTTT. Translation: CASALGGLPLHF.

The rearrangement links TRBV5-4 to TRBJ1-2; 9 nucleotides line up with TRBD1. V shed 5 bases, J shed 2 bases, and the junction held 7 bases outside the gene matches. The CDR3 is 15 residues long. The germline V gene has CDR1 SGHNT and CDR2 YYREEE (reference sequence). CDR3 bases: TGTGCCAGCAGTCGACCGGGACAGGGAAACTATGGCTACACCTTC. Its protein product is CASSRPGQGNYGYTF.

The chain links TRBV29-1 to TRBJ2-1, with no clear D. CDR1 and CDR2 (germline): SQVTM, ANQGSEA. The V gene lost 4 bases and the J gene lost 3 bases, with 4 bases spanning the gap. The CDR3 is made up of 11 amino acids. The CDR3 sequence: CSVAHYNEQFF. CDR3 bases: TGCAGCGTTGCCCACTACAATGAGCAGTTCTTC.

The chain uses TRBV19 and TRBJ2-7; D unclear. V lost 4 bases and J lost 3, with 10 bases in between. CDR1 LNHDA and CDR2 SQIVND come from the germline V gene (reference sequence). The CDR3 has 13 residues. CDR3 sequence (DNA): TGTGCCAGTAGTACCCCCCCGGGCTACGAGCAGTACTTC. Translating gives CASSTPPGYEQYF.

The rearrangement joins TRBV28 to TRBJ1-4, with 7 positions matching TRBD1. The CDR3 has 16 residues. V was clipped by 4 bases and J by 4 bases; unmatched bases: 9. The germline gives CDR1 MDHEN, CDR2 SYDVKM. The CDR3 loop reads CASSSRQGRYNEKLFF. CDR3 DNA: TGTGCCAGCAGTTCCCGACAGGGTCGGTATAATGAAAAACTGTTTTTT.

V and J are TRBV6-1 and TRBJ1-6; TRBD1 is a possible D gene (6 bases). Germline CDR1 is MNHNS and CDR2 is SASEGT. Deletions cut 0 bases from V and 6 bases from J, with 9 bases between. This CDR3 is built from 15 residues. This CDR3 is CASSEAGGSNSPLHF. For the CDR3, the DNA is TGTGCCAGCAGTGAAGCTGGGGGCTCTAATTCACCCCTCCACTTT.

The V and J genes are TRBV5-4 and TRBJ1-2, with 9 bases aligning to TRBD1. V lost 4 bases to trimming and J lost 4 bases; unmatched junction nucleotides: 8. The CDR3 runs to 15 residues. The germline CDR1 and CDR2 sequences are SGHNT and YYREEE (reference sequence). CDR3 loop: CASSPRTGDGYGYTF. The CDR3 DNA sequence: TGTGCCAGCAGCCCGAGGACAGGGGACGGCTATGGCTACACCTTC.

Regarding this clone: This is likely a read error, given that the CDR3 carries no conserved phenylalanine or tryptophan at its end. Because the CDR3's place on the DNA is in doubt, the DNA is left out and the CDR3 is given as listed by TCRdb. The gene calls are TRBV7-9 and TRBJ2-7; the table's D call, TRBD1, was not checked against the DNA. Germline V gene sequence: CDR1 SEHNR, CDR2 FQNEAQ (reference sequence). The CDR3 region is 11 residues in length, termini included. The CDR3 reads CASRGGTGVGS.

CDR3 region: CASSLKGTGVDNEQFF. In nucleotides, the CDR3 is TGTGCCAGCAGCTTAAAGGGGACAGGGGTCGACAATGAGCAGTTCTTC. J is TRBJ2-1 and V is TRBV7-3; the match to TRBD1 covers 10 bases. This CDR3 has 16 amino acids. Germline V gene data show CDR1 as SGHTA and CDR2 as FQGTGA. Trimming took 1 base from V and 5 from J; bases not matched to a gene: 5.

J is TRBJ2-5 and V is TRBV7-8, with TRBD1 matching over 7 bases. Germline values: CDR1 SGHVS, CDR2 FQNEAQ. The CDR3 runs 15 residues. Germline trimming cut 0 bases from V and 4 bases from J; bases unmatched to any gene: 5. CDR3 DNA: TGTGCCAGCAGCTTAGCGAGGGGGCGCGTAGAGACCCAGTACTTC. It yields the protein CASSLARGRVETQYF. Together with reference TRBV7-8 and TRBJ2-5, the CDR3 gives the full variable domain: GAGVSQSPRYKVAKRGQDVALRCDPISGHVSLFWYQQALGQGPEFLTYFQNEAQLDKSGLPSDRFFAERPEGSVSTLKIQRTQQEDSAVYLCASSLARGRVETQYFGPGTRLLVL.

V usage is TRBV7-6 and J usage is TRBJ2-1, with D unclear. With 1 base removed from V and 5 bases from J, the gap between germline ends came to 15 bases. This CDR3 has 16 amino acids. CDR1 is SGHVS, CDR2 FNYEAQ, per germline. Here the CDR3 DNA reads TGTGCCAGCAGCTTAGGTGTCGCAGAAAACCACAATGAGCAGTTCTTC. Translated, it gives CASSLGVAENHNEQFF.

This chain uses TRBV18 with TRBJ1-3, with 8 nucleotides matching TRBD1. Germline V gives CDR1 KGHSH, CDR2 LQKENI. The CDR3 loop spans 18 amino acids. The junction had 10 bases not matched to a gene; V was cut back by 3 bases and J by 0 bases. The chain's CDR3 is CASSPGQEFLSSGNTIYF. As DNA, the CDR3 is TGTGCCAGCTCACCGGGACAGGAGTTTTTAAGCTCTGGAAACACCATATATTTT.

Only a few counts were recorded for this clone. The chain couples TRBV7-6 to TRBJ1-5; a possible D gene is TRBD1 (5 bases). Germline V gene sequence: CDR1 SGHVS, CDR2 FNYEAQ. The CDR3 is 12 residues long. The ends were cut back, 1 base at V and 9 bases at J, with 7 bases in the middle. CDR3 bases: TGTGCCAGCAGCTTAGTCGGGGGGCCCCAGCATTTT. Its protein is CASSLVGGPQHF.

V and J are TRBV28 and TRBJ1-5; 9 bases line up with TRBD1. The CDR3 has 15 amino acids. V was pared by 7 bases and J by 0 bases, with 4 bases of the junction left unmatched. Germline V gene data show CDR1 as MDHEN and CDR2 as SYDVKM. The DNA for the CDR3 is TGTGCCAGCATACAGGGGGCGAGTAGCAATCAGCCCCAGCATTTT. As protein: CASIQGASSNQPQHF.

The count of this clone is one. The chain carries TRBV30 and TRBJ1-5; TRBD1 aligns across 8 bases. J was trimmed by 6 bases and V by 1 base; bases with no gene match: 8. Germline V lookup: CDR1 GTSNPN, CDR2 SVGIG (reference sequence). The CDR3 is 15 residues long. The CDR3 DNA reads TGTGCCTGGAGTGGCCGGACAGGGAACCTTCAGCCCCAGCATTTT. Its protein is CAWSGRTGNLQPQHF.